A single sample is the source of the 3 T cell receptor beta chains below, sequenced in a study of blood T cell repertoires in COVID-19. Assay used: immunoSEQ multiplex PCR; TCRdb lists only in-frame clones, some missing. The table includes 130,000 or so clones, roughly 83% detected once. The sequencing sample was made of PBMCs or T cells enriched from blood (not recorded which). All receptors come from a man in his fifties or sixties who had recovered from COVID-19.

J is TRBJ1-2 and V is TRBV20-1; TRBD1 matches at 7 bases. The CDR3 consists of 14 residues. Trimming removed 3 bases from V and 8 bases from J; junction bases left unmatched: 12. Germline V CDR1 and CDR2: DFQATT, SNEGSKA (reference sequence). The CDR3 nucleotides read TGCAGTGCTAGTATCCCCACAGGGGCGCGAGGCTACACCTTC. This sequence encodes CSASIPTGARGYTF.

This chain links TRBV5-5 with TRBJ1-5; no firm D call. The germline CDR1 and CDR2 sequences are SGHKS and YYEKEE (reference sequence). The length of the CDR3 is 16 residues. The V end was cut by 4 bases, the J end by 0 bases, with 14 bases between. The CDR3 DNA reads as TGTGCCAGCAGCCAAGGACGGGAATATAGCAATCAGCCCCAGCATTTT. It is translated as CASSQGREYSNQPQHF.

The chain recombines TRBV4-3 with TRBJ2-7, with a weak D call TRBD1 (6 bases). The CDR3 has 15 amino acids. With 0 bases removed from V and 5 bases from J, the gap between germline ends came to 14 bases. Germline V CDR1 and CDR2: LGHNA, YSLEER. The CDR3 here is CASSQDRGQLHEQYF. In DNA form, the CDR3 reads TGCGCCAGCAGCCAAGATAGAGGACAGTTACACGAGCAGTACTTC.